This TCR beta chain was documented in a study of blood T cells in healthy people across ages. Whole-study findings and limits: More naive CD4+ cells and higher diversity marked long-lived donors relative to aged donors. Higher naive T cell percentage went strongly together with higher TCR beta diversity. In older individuals, TCR beta diversity per million T cells was lower, falling roughly linearly with age.

This clonotype was observed many times. The antigen is not known. Each sample yielded at least 6 million isolated PBMCs. Using a J-beta primer mix together with a sample-barcoded 5' primer, a second PCR was run for roughly 6 to 11 cycles. Each CDR3 protein gets one entry after TCRdb re-called the 5' RACE reads with MiXCR. This table has 710,000 or so distinct CDR3 sequences, approximately 31% appearing once. Trimming cost V 4 bases and J 4 bases; bases outside gene matches: 3. The CDR3 length is 15 residues. Germline CDR1 and CDR2: SGHTA and FQGNSA. The sequence came from a woman at least 80 years old in good health. The sequenced sample consisted of blood. The V and J genes are TRBV7-2 and TRBJ2-7; TRBD2 agrees at 14 bases. The CDR3 spells CASSSGTSGGYEQYF. The CDR3 region has the DNA TGTGCCAGCAGCTCTGGGACTAGCGGGGGATACGAGCAGTACTTC.